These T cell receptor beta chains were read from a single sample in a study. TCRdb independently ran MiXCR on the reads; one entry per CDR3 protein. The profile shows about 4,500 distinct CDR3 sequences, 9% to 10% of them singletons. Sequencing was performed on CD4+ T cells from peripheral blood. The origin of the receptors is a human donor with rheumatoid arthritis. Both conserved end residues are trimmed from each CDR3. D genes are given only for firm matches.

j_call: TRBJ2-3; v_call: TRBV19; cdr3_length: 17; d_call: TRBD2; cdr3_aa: ASSIRNSGRAESTDTQY
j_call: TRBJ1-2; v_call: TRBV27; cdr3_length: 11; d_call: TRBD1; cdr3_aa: ASTGQGPGGYT
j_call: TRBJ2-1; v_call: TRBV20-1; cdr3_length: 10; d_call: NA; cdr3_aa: SARGQFNEQF
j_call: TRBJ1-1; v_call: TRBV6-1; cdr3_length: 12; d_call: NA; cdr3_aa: ASSEATGYTEAF
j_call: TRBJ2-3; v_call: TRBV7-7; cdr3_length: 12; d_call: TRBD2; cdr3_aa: ASSLGLDGDTQY
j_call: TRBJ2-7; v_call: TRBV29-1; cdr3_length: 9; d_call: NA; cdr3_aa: SAFSADEQY
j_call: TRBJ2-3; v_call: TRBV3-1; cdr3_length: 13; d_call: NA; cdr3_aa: ASSQDHVGRDTQY
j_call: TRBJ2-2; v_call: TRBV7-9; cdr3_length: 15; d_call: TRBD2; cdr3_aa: ASSYSGTSGITGELF
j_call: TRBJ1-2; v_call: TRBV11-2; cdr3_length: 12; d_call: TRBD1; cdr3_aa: ASSPGQGVYGYT
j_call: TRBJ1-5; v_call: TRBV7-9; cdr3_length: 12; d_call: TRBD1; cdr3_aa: ASSLTGVGQPQH
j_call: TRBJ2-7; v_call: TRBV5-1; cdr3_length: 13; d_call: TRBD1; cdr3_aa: ASSLDGTGLFEQY
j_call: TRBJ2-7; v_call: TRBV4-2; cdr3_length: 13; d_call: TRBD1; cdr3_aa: ASSPGTGGLYEQY
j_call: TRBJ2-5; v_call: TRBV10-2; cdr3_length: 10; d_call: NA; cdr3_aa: ATGTFSETQY
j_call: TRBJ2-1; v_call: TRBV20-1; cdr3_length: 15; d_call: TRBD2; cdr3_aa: SARDRTSGNAYNEQF
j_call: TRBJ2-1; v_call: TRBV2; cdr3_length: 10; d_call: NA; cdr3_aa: ASSLTYYEQF
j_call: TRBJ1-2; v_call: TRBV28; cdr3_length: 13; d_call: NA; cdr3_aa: ASSETGLTNYGYT
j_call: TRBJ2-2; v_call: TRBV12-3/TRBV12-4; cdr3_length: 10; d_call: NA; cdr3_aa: ASSLIPGELF
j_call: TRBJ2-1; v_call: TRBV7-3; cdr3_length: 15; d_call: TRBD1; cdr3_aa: ASSPPPGTDHYNEQF
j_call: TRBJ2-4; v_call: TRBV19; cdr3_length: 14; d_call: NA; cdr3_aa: ASSSTGDTTKNIQY
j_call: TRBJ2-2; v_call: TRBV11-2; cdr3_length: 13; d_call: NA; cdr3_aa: ASSLMGGLTGELF
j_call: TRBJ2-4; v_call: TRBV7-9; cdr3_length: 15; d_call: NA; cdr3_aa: ASSLNRGEGAKNIQY
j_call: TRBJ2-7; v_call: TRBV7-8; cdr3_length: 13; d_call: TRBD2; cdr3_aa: ASSLPPGGSYEQY
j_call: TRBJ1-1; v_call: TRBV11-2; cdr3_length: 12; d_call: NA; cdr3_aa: ASSLDLDGFEAF
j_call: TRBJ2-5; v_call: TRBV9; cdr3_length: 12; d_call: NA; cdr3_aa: ASSVVDIPGTQY
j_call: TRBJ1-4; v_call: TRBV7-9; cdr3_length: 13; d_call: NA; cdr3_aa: ASSSDRTDSEKLF
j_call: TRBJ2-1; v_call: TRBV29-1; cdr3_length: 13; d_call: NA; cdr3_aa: SVVGGTSSYNEQF
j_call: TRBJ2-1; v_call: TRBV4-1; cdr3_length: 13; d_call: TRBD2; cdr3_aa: ASSFGLAGYYEQF
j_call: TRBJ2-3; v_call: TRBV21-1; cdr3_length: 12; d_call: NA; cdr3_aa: ASSSGRETDTQY
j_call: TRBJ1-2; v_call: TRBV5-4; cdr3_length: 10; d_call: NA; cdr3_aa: ASSLGVIGYT
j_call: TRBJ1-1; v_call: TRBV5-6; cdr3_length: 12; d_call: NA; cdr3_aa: ASSLFRENTEAF
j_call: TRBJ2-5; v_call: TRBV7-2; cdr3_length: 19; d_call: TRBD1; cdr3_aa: ASSPQFRTGGFFRYQETQY
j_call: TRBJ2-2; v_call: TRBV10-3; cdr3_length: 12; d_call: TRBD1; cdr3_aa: AIRGQGGTGELF
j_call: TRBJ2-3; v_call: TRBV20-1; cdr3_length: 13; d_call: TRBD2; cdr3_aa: SVPAGGTSTDTQY
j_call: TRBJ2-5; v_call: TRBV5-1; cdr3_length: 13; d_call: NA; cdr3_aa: ASSLGGTQRETQY
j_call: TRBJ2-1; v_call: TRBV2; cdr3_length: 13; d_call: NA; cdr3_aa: ASSERAALKNEQF
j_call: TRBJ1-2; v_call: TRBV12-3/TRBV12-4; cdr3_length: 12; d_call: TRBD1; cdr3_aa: ASSPFPGGNGYT
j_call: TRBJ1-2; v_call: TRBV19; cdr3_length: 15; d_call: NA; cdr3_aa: ASRAGLRADLLYGYT
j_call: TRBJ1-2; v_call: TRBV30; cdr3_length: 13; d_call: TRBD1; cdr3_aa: AWSPTGGPNYGYT
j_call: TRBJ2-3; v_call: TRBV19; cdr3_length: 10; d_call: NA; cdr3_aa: ASSIQADTQY
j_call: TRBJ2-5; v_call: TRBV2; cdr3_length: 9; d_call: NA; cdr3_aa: ASRSQETQY
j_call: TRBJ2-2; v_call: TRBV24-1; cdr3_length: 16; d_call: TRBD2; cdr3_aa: ATSDSGTSGRYTGELF
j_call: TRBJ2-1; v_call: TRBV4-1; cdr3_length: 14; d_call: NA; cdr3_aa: ASSPARAGKYNEQF
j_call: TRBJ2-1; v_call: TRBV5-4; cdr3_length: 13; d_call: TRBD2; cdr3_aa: ASSLGLAGYNEQF
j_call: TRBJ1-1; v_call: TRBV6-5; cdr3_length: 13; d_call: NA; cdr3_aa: ATFGWGVMNTEAF
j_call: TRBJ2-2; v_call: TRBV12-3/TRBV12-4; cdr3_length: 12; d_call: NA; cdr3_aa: ASRTGTETGELF
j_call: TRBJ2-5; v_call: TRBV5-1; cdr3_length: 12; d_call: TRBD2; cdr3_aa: ASSPGTIQETQY
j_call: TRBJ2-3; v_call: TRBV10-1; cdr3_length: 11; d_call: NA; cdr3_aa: ASSEDSTDTQY
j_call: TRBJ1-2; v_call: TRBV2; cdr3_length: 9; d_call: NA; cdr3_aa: ASSARRGYT
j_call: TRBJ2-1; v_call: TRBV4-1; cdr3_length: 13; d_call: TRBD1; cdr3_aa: ASSPDRGPYNEQF
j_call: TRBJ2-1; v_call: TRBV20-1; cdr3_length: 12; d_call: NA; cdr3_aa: SARKLTSYNEQF
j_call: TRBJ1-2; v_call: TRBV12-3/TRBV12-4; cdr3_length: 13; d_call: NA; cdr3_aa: ASRGQRRGNYGYT
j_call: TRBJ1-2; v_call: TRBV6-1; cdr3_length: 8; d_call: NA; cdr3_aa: ASSHTGYT
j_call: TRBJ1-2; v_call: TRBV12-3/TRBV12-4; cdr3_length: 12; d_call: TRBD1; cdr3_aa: ASSSIRQGYGYT
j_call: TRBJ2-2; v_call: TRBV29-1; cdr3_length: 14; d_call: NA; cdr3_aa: SVGAGGGSNTGELF
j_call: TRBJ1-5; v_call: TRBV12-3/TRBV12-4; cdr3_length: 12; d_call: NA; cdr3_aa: ASSPRQGNQPQH
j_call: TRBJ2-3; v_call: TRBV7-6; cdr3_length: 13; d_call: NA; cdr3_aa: ASSLAGVSTDTQY
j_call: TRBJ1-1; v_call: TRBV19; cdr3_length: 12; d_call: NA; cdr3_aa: ASSIGTWNTEAF